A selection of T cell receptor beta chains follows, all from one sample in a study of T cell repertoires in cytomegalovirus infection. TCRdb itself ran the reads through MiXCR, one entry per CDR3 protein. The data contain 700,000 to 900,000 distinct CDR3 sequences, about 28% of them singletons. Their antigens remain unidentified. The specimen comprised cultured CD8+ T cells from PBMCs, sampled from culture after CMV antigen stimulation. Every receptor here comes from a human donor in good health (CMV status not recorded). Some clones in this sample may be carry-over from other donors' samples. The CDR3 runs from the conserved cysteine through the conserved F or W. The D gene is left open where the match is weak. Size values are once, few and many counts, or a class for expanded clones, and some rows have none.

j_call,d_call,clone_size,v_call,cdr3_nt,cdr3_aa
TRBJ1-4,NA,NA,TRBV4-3,TGCGCCAGCAGCCAAGAACGAATCCCAACTAATGAAAAACTGTTTTTT,CASSQERIPTNEKLFF
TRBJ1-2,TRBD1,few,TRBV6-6,TGTGCCAGGACAGGGGGCGGTGACTATGGCTACACCTTC,CARTGGGDYGYTF
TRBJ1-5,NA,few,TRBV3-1,TGTGCCAGCAGCCAAGATTTTAGGGGCAATCAGCCCCAGCATTTT,CASSQDFRGNQPQHF
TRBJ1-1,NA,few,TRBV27,TGTGCCAGCAAGCAGGGTACTATGAACACTGAAGCTTTCTTT,CASKQGTMNTEAFF
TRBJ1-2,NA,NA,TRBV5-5,TGTGCCAGCAGCGGGGACCGGCGCTACACCTTC,CASSGDRRYTF
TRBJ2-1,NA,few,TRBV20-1,TGCAGTGCTAGGGACTCGAGCTCCTACAATGAGCAGTTCTTC,CSARDSSSYNEQFF
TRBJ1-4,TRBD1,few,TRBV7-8,TGTGCCAGCAGCTTAATGGGGGACAGTGAAAAACTGTTTTTT,CASSLMGDSEKLFF
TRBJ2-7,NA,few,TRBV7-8,TGTGCCAGCAACCCGGGTGGGGCCTCCGAGCAGTACTTC,CASNPGGASEQYF
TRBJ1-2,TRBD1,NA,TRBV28,TGTGCCAGCAGTGCGACAGGGAAATTAGGAGGCTACACCTTC,CASSATGKLGGYTF
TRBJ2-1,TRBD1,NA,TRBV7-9,TGTGCCAGCAGCAGGGACAGGGATAATGAGCAGTTCTTC,CASSRDRDNEQFF
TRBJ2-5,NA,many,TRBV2,TGTGCCAGCAGTGAACAGGGGCGTCGGCAAGAGACCCAGTACTTC,CASSEQGRRQETQYF
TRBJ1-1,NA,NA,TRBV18,TGTGCCAGCTCACCACCGTTTTGGGGGGCGGACACTGAAGCTTTCTTT,CASSPPFWGADTEAFF
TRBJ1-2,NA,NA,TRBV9,TGTGCCAGCAGCCCCTCTGGGGCAGACGCTAACTATGGCTACACCTTC,CASSPSGADANYGYTF
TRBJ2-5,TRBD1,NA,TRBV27,TGTGCCAGCAGCAAAACCGGGACAGGGATCTGGGAGACCCAGTACTTC,CASSKTGTGIWETQYF
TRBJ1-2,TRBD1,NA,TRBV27,TGTGCCAGCAGTTTATCGGGACAGTATGGCTACACCTTC,CASSLSGQYGYTF
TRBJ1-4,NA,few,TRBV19,TGTGCCAGTAGCCACACGGGTGTATTCACTAATGAAAAACTGTTTTTT,CASSHTGVFTNEKLFF
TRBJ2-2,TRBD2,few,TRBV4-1,TGCGCCAGCAGCCAAGATTTGGCGGGGGGGCAGAGGGAGGAGCTGTTTTTT,CASSQDLAGGQREELFF
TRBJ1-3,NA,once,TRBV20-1,TGCAGTGCTAGGGGTGACTCTGGAAACACCATATATTTT,CSARGDSGNTIYF
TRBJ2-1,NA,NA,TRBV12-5,TGTGCTAGTGGTTCGGGGCAGGGTGGGGATGAGCAGTTCTTC,CASGSGQGGDEQFF
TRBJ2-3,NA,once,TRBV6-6,TGTGCCAGCACCCTAGGCACAGATACGCAGTATTTT,CASTLGTDTQYF
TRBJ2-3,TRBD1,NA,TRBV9,TGTGCCAGCAGCGTAGCCGGGACAGCAACCGATACGCAGTATTTT,CASSVAGTATDTQYF
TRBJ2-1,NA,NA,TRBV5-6,TGTGCCAGCAGCTTGCCCTACGGGATCCCCTCCTACAATGAGCAGTTCTTC,CASSLPYGIPSYNEQFF
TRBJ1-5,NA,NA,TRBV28,TGTGCCAGCAGTTTAGTGGGGAGGCAGCCCCAGCATTTT,CASSLVGRQPQHF
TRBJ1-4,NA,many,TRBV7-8,TGTGCCAGCAGCTTACGGAGGGACCAGATTGGTGAAAAACTGTTTTTT,CASSLRRDQIGEKLFF
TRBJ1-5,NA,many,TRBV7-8,TGTGCCAGCAGCTCTTCAGGGTACCATCAGCCCCAGCATTTT,CASSSSGYHQPQHF
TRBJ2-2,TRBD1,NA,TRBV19,TGTGCCAGTAGTTCCCGGGACAGAACGGTCGTTCTCACCGGGGAGCTGTTTTTT,CASSSRDRTVVLTGELFF
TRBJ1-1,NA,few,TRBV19,TGTGCCAGCAGGGGAAATTCCCCGCTCTTAACTGAAGCTTTCTTT,CASRGNSPLLTEAFF
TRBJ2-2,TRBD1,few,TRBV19,TGTGCCGTACAGGGGGCCACCGGGGAGCTGTTTTTT,CAVQGATGELFF
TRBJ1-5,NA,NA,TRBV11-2,TGTGCCAGCAGCTCAAGGGGGGTGGGCAATCAGCCCCAGCATTTT,CASSSRGVGNQPQHF
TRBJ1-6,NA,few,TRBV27,TGTGCCAGCAGTTTATCGAGAGGGAAAACCCTCCACTTT,CASSLSRGKTLHF
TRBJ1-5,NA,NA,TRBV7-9,TGTGCCAGCAGCTTAGGAGACAGACAGCCCCAGCATTTT,CASSLGDRQPQHF
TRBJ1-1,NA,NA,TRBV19,TGTGCCACCCTCGATTGGGGTGAAGCTTTCTTT,CATLDWGEAFF
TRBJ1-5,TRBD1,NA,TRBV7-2,TGTGCCAGCAGCGGGGACAGCCTCCAATACAATCAGCCCCAGCATTTT,CASSGDSLQYNQPQHF
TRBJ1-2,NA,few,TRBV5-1,TGCGCCAGCAGCCCTTTTGGGGAGGGGCGTATTAACTATGGCTACACCTTC,CASSPFGEGRINYGYTF
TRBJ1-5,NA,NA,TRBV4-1,TGCGCCAGCAGCGCGACCGGGGGCGGCAATCAGCCCCAGCATTTT,CASSATGGGNQPQHF
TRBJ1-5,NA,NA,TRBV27,TGTGCCAGCAGTGAGGATTATAGCAATCAGCCCCAGCATTTT,CASSEDYSNQPQHF
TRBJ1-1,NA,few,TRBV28,TGTGCCAGCAGTTTCATTGGCAGCATGAACACTGAAGCTTTCTTT,CASSFIGSMNTEAFF
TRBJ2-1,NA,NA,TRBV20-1,TGCAGTGCTAGCAATTCTAGCATTTCCTACAATGAGCAGTTCTTC,CSASNSSISYNEQFF
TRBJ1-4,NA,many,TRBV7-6,TGTGCCAGCAGCTTAGGGACAAGGGACGAAAAACTGTTTTTT,CASSLGTRDEKLFF
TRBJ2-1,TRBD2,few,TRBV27,TGTGCCAGCCGGACTAGCGGGGGGGCTGGTGAGCAGTTCTTC,CASRTSGGAGEQFF
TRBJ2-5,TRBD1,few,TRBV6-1,TGTGCCAGCAGTTACCTCGCGGGACAGGTGAAACAAGAGACCCAGTACTTC,CASSYLAGQVKQETQYF
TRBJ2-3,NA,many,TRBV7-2,TGTGCCAGCAGCCTCAGTTGGAGCGGAGGCACAGATACGCAGTATTTT,CASSLSWSGGTDTQYF
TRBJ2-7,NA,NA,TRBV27,TGTGCCAGCAGTTTGAATCGACCCGGGACCTACGAGCAGTACTTC,CASSLNRPGTYEQYF
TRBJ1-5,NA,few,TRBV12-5,TGTGCTAGTGGTTTGGACAGGGTTGTTAGCAATCAGCCCCAGCATTTT,CASGLDRVVSNQPQHF
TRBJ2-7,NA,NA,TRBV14,TGTGCCAGCAGCCAAGATGGGCGAGGGGTCGAGCAGTACTTC,CASSQDGRGVEQYF
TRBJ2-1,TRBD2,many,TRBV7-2,TGTGCCAGCGCAGCGGGGGCCTACAATGAGCAGTTCTTC,CASAAGAYNEQFF
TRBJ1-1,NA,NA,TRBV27,TGTGCCAGCAGTCCGACCCGGCTACAGCTGGACACTGAAGCTTTCTTT,CASSPTRLQLDTEAFF
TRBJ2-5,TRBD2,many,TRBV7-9,TGTGCCAGCACCACCAGCGGGGGACTACAAGAGACCCAGTACTTC,CASTTSGGLQETQYF
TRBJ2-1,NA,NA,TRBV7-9,TGTGCCAGCAGCTCAACCAAAGGGGGGACCTACAATGAGCAGTTCTTC,CASSSTKGGTYNEQFF
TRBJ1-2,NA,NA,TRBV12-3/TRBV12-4,TGTGCCAGCAGTCCTACGGACAGCCCGCATGGCTACACCTTC,CASSPTDSPHGYTF
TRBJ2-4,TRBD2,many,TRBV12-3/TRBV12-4,TGTGCCAGCAAGACTAGCGGGGGCCCTCCGTACCAGTACTTC,CASKTSGGPPYQYF
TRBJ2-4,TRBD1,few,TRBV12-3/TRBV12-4,TGTGCCAGCAGTCCCCTTACAGGGGGCCTTGGGAACATTCAGTACTTC,CASSPLTGGLGNIQYF
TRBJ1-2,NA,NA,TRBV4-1,TGCGCCAGCAGCCAAGCTGGATCAGGGGACGGCTACACCTTC,CASSQAGSGDGYTF